The 30 T cell receptor beta chains listed next were all sequenced from one sample in a study of T cells in Graves' hyperthyroidism and ophthalmopathy. TCR beta CDR3 regions were amplified from RNA transcripts. The TCR CDR3 first-round RT-PCR relied on the HTBI primer set. In TCRdb, the multiplex PCR reads were re-called with MiXCR into one record per CDR3 protein. Among more than 350,000 distinct CDR3 sequences listed, around 15% were seen once. The material sequenced was blood. Receptors were obtained from a woman in her sixties or seventies with Graves' ophthalmopathy.

This clonotype was found many times. The genes are TRBV29-1 and TRBJ2-1, with D maybe TRBD2 (5 bases). The CDR3 loop spans 11 amino acids. With 7 bases removed from V and 10 bases from J, the gap between germline ends came to 14 bases. Germline V lookup: CDR1 SQVTM, CDR2 ANQGSEA. The CDR3 nucleotides are TGCAGCGCACTACTAGGTCGGGAGCAGTTCTTC. Residues: CSALLGREQFF.

This clonotype was recorded many times. This chain links TRBV2 with TRBJ1-1, with no clear D. CDR1 is SNHLY and CDR2 is FYNNEI in the germline V gene. The CDR3 is 10 amino acids. Trimming stripped 7 bases from V and 4 bases from J, with 4 bases between. This CDR3 is CASKATEAFF. The CDR3 DNA sequence: TGTGCCAGCAAGGCCACTGAAGCTTTCTTT.

This clonotype was seen at least ten times. This chain connects TRBV5-1 to TRBJ2-3; D not certain. Per germline, CDR1 SGHRS and CDR2 YFSETQ. V lost 0 bases and J lost 9, with 14 bases in between. The CDR3 has 14 amino acids. CDR3 coding DNA: TGCGCCAGCAGCTTGGCCGACCCCCGAGGCACGCAGTATTTT. Its translation: CASSLADPRGTQYF.

This clonotype occurred a few times. The rearrangement joins TRBV6-2 or TRBV6-3 to TRBJ1-1; the match to TRBD1 covers 8 bases. The germline V gene has CDR1 MNHEY and CDR2 SVGEGT. V was pared by 0 bases and J by 4 bases, with 10 bases of the junction left unmatched. The CDR3 totals 17 residues. For the CDR3, the DNA is TGTGCCAGCAGTTACTCGGGCAGGGGGCCTTTTAGCACTGAAGCTTTCTTT. Protein: CASSYSGRGPFSTEAFF.

The chain combines TRBV18 with TRBJ2-2; 8 bases align to TRBD2. With V trimmed by 2 bases and J by 7 bases, 9 bases remained unmatched. Germline assignment: CDR1 KGHSH and CDR2 LQKENI. The length of the CDR3 is 16 residues. CDR3 sequence reads: CASSPKAGVLVGELFF. The CDR3 nucleotides are TGTGCCAGCTCACCAAAAGCGGGAGTCCTGGTCGGGGAGCTGTTTTTT.

This clonotype was recorded only once. This may be a read error: a much more frequent sequence differs by one nucleotide. The V call is TRBV10-2, the J call TRBJ2-7; TRBD1 or TRBD2 may be the D gene (5 bases each). This CDR3 is built from 16 residues. Trimming stripped 0 bases from V and 7 bases from J, with 19 bases between. The V gene's germline CDR1 is WSHSY and CDR2 SAAADI. CDR3 nucleotides: TGCGCCAGCAGTGAGTCGGGGGACGGGGTGGTTAATGAGCAGTACTTC. It is translated as CASSESGDGVVNEQYF.

This clonotype was observed many times. The chain links TRBV2 to TRBJ2-3, with D perhaps TRBD2 (5 bases). The CDR3 spans 14 residues. In germline, CDR1 is SNHLY, CDR2 FYNNEI. Trimming took off 6 bases at V and 4 bases at J, with 14 bases between the two ends. As DNA, the CDR3 is TGTGCCAGCAGAGTCGGCCGGGAAGCAGATACGCAGTATTTT. This translates into CASRVGREADTQYF.

Only a few counts were recorded for this clonotype. The chain uses TRBV20-1 and TRBJ2-2; 8 bases are shared with TRBD2. With 6 bases clipped from V and 6 bases from J, the junction kept 15 bases outside the gene matches. This CDR3 is built from 16 residues. Germline V lookup: CDR1 DFQATT, CDR2 SNEGSKA (reference sequence). In DNA, the CDR3 is TGCAGTGCACCCCAGAGAACAGCGGGAGACGCCGGGGAGCTGTTTTTT. It yields the protein CSAPQRTAGDAGELFF.

This clonotype has at least ten counts. The chain combines TRBV12-3 or TRBV12-4 with TRBJ2-2; D remains ambiguous. Trimming took 4 bases from V and 3 from J, leaving 9 bases between them. The CDR3 extends over 14 amino acids. DNA for the CDR3: TGTGCCAGCAGTTCATACACTGACACCGGGGAGCTGTTTTTT. Amino acids: CASSSYTDTGELFF.

Many counts were recorded for this clonotype. The CDR3 sequence: CSAKDRGPRGGYTF. As DNA, the CDR3 is TGCAGTGCCAAGGACAGGGGACCTCGTGGGGGCTACACCTTC. The chain is built from TRBV20-1 and TRBJ1-2, with 9 bases lining up with TRBD1. The V gene end was trimmed by 6 bases and the J gene end by 8 bases; junction bases not matched to a gene: 13. In germline, CDR1 is DFQATT, CDR2 SNEGSKA (reference sequence). CDR3 length: 14 amino acids.

Many counts were recorded for this clonotype. The genes are TRBV28 and TRBJ2-1, with 8 bases aligning to TRBD1. Per germline, CDR1 MDHEN and CDR2 SYDVKM. CDR3 length: 16 amino acids. Germline trimming cut 5 bases from V and 7 bases from J; bases unmatched to any gene: 13. CDR3 in DNA: TGTGCCAGCAGTACCTCGGGACAGGCCTCGGGGAATGAGCAGTTCTTC. Translated, it gives CASSTSGQASGNEQFF. Based on the CDR3 plus reference TRBV28 and TRBJ2-1, the full variable domain is DVKVTQSSRYLVKRTGEKVFLECVQDMDHENMFWYRQDPGLGLRLIYFSYDVKMKEKGDIPEGYSVSREKKERFSLILESASTNQTSMYLCASSTSGQASGNEQFFGPGTRLTVL.

The table lists this clonotype with many counts. The chain joins TRBV2 to TRBJ2-3, with D maybe TRBD2 (5 bases). The CDR3 runs to 15 residues. CDR1 is SNHLY and CDR2 is FYNNEI in the germline V gene. V gave up 7 bases and J gave up 4 bases, with 18 bases separating them. Written as DNA, the CDR3 is TGTGCCAGCATCGAAAGGCGGGCTAATCCAGATACGCAGTATTTT. Translating gives CASIERRANPDTQYF. Full variable domain (rest looked up from reference TRBV2 and TRBJ2-3): EPEVTQTPSHQVTQMGQEVILRCVPISNHLYFYWYRQILGQKVEFLVSFYNNEISEKSEIFDDQFSVERPDGSNFTLKIRSTKLEDSAMYFCASIERRANPDTQYFGPGTRLTVL.

The sample holds many counts of this clonotype. The chain uses TRBV20-1 and TRBJ2-4; TRBD2 is a possible D gene (5 bases). CDR3 length equals 11 residues. V shed 7 bases and J shed 8 bases, with 12 bases lying between them. Per germline, CDR1 DFQATT and CDR2 SNEGSKA (reference sequence). The CDR3 bases are TGCAGTGGAACTTTCGGGGACATTCAGTACTTC. Protein: CSGTFGDIQYF.

This chain connects TRBV6-1 to TRBJ1-2; possibly TRBD1 for D (6 bases). CDR1 is MNHNS and CDR2 is SASEGT in the germline V gene. This CDR3 spans 13 amino acids. The V and J ends lost 6 bases and 6 bases respectively, with 14 bases between them. The CDR3 DNA follows: TGTGCCAGCAGACATACAGGGTTGGATGGCTACACCTTC. Translating gives CASRHTGLDGYTF.

Turning to this clonotype: Since a much larger clone is just one base distant, this may be a read error. The chain links TRBV7-3 to TRBJ2-1, with D possibly being TRBD2 (5 bases). The germline V gene has CDR1 SGHTA and CDR2 FQGTGA. Deletions cut 1 base from V and 8 bases from J, with 9 bases between. This CDR3 comprises 13 residues. The CDR3 sequence is CASSLIGDDEQFF. The CDR3, as DNA: TGTGCCAGCAGCTTAATCGGGGATGATGAGCAGTTCTTC.

This clonotype came up many times. The chain joins TRBV20-1 to TRBJ1-2; D gene ambiguous. Per the germline V gene, CDR1 is DFQATT and CDR2 is SNEGSKA (reference sequence). The CDR3 is made up of 14 amino acids. Trimming stripped 2 bases from V and 0 bases from J, with 10 bases between. In DNA form, the CDR3 reads TGCAGTGCTAGAATCATTAATTCTAACTATGGCTACACCTTC. Its translation is CSARIINSNYGYTF.

This clonotype was detected ten times or more. The chain carries TRBV12-3 or TRBV12-4 and TRBJ2-7; 7 bases line up with TRBD1. J gave up 4 bases and V 3 bases, and 6 bases lay outside the gene matches. CDR3 length: 14 amino acids. The CDR3, as DNA: TGTGCCAGCAGTTTCGAGGGGGCGCGTTACGAGCAGTACTTC. Encoded protein: CASSFEGARYEQYF.

This clonotype was counted ten times or more. V and J are TRBV5-1 and TRBJ2-5; 11 nucleotides line up with TRBD2. V was clipped by 0 bases and J by 5 bases; unmatched bases: 12. Germline loops: CDR1 SGHRS, CDR2 YFSETQ. The CDR3 runs 18 residues. DNA of the CDR3: TGCGCCAGCAGCTTGGCCGTACTAGCGGGAGCCGCCGGGGAGACCCAGTACTTC. This sequence encodes CASSLAVLAGAAGETQYF.

Worth noting for this clonotype: This could be a read error, since a much larger clone is one nucleotide away. The CDR3 bases are TGTGCCAGCAGCCCCGGGGGGGGCATGGCTTTCTTT. It yields the protein CASSPGGGMAFF. The chain is built from TRBV12-3 or TRBV12-4 and TRBJ1-1; D might be TRBD1 (6 bases). This CDR3 has 12 amino acids. The germline V and J ends were trimmed by 6 bases and 11 bases, with 16 bases remaining between them.

This clonotype has ten or more counts. V and J are TRBV28 and TRBJ2-5; TRBD1 matches at 8 bases. Germline lookup yields CDR1 MDHEN and CDR2 SYDVKM. The ends lost 6 bases at V and 0 bases at J; junction bases unmatched: 6. CDR3 length: 15 residues. The CDR3 region has the DNA TGTGCCAGCAGCAGGGGGCCGGAGTACCAAGAGACCCAGTACTTC. It is translated as CASSRGPEYQETQYF.

This clonotype appeared many times. The chain combines TRBV7-9 with TRBJ1-2; D gene uncertain. Trimming pared 0 bases from V and 2 bases from J, leaving 10 bases between. The CDR3 spans 15 residues. Germline V lookup: CDR1 SEHNR, CDR2 FQNEAQ (reference sequence). DNA for the CDR3: TGTGCCAGCAGCTTAGCGCAGACGGTGAACTATGGCTACACCTTC. Translating gives CASSLAQTVNYGYTF.

J is TRBJ2-5 and V is TRBV28; 12 positions match TRBD2. J was trimmed by 5 bases and V by 3 bases; bases with no gene match: 1. Germline V lookup: CDR1 MDHEN, CDR2 SYDVKM. This CDR3 spans 14 amino acids. The CDR3 nucleotides read TGTGCCAGCAGTTTGCTAGCGGGAGGGGAGACCCAGTACTTC. Its protein is CASSLLAGGETQYF. The full variable domain, its missing parts supplied by reference TRBV28 and TRBJ2-5, is DVKVTQSSRYLVKRTGEKVFLECVQDMDHENMFWYRQDPGLGLRLIYFSYDVKMKEKGDIPEGYSVSREKKERFSLILESASTNQTSMYLCASSLLAGGETQYFGPGTRLLVL.

The chain couples TRBV7-9 to TRBJ2-3, with TRBD2 matching over 12 bases. The CDR3 has 16 amino acids. Germline V gene sequence: CDR1 SEHNR, CDR2 FQNEAQ (reference sequence). V was clipped by 4 bases and J by 4 bases; unmatched bases: 6. This CDR3 is CASSSRTSGISDTQYF. CDR3 nucleotides: TGTGCCAGCAGCTCCCGGACTAGCGGGATATCAGATACGCAGTATTTT.

This clonotype was seen only a few times. The chain couples TRBV20-1 to TRBJ1-2, with 9 bases identical to TRBD1. J gave up 2 bases and V 6 bases, and 4 bases lay outside the gene matches. Germline CDR1 and CDR2: DFQATT and SNEGSKA (reference sequence). This CDR3 is built from 13 residues. In nucleotides, the CDR3 is TGCAGTGCGTCGGACAGGGGCAACTATGGCTACACCTTC. Translation gives CSASDRGNYGYTF.

This clonotype was detected only a few times. The chain links TRBV7-9 to TRBJ2-3, with TRBD2 identical over 7 bases. CDR1 is SEHNR, CDR2 FQNEAQ, per germline (reference sequence). With 8 bases clipped from V and 7 bases from J, the junction kept 15 bases outside the gene matches. This CDR3 spans 15 amino acids. This chain's CDR3 is CASELEGGFLHTQYF. CDR3 nucleotide sequence: TGTGCCAGCGAACTAGAGGGAGGGTTCCTCCATACGCAGTATTTT. The whole variable domain, remainder taken from reference TRBV7-9 and TRBJ2-3, is DTGVSQNPRHKITKRGQNVTFRCDPISEHNRLYWYRQTLGQGPEFLTYFQNEAQLEKSRLLSDRFSAERPKGSFSTLEIQRTEQGDSAMYLCASELEGGFLHTQYFGPGTRLTVL.

This clonotype was detected only a few times. The CDR3: CSESGAFF. In DNA, the CDR3 is TGCAGCGAATCCGGGGCTTTCTTT. This sequence joins TRBV29-1 and TRBJ1-1, with D unresolved. The length of the CDR3 is 8 residues. V was trimmed by 7 bases and J by 11 bases, leaving 8 bases between them. CDR1 is SQVTM and CDR2 is ANQGSEA in the germline V gene.

This clonotype was recorded at least ten times. The genes are TRBV30 and TRBJ2-3; D might be TRBD1 or TRBD2, each matching 6 bases. CDR1 is GTSNPN and CDR2 is SVGIG in the germline V gene (reference sequence). This CDR3 has 12 residues. V was cut by 8 bases and J by 4 bases, with 13 bases left in between. The CDR3 bases are TGTGCCGGAAGGGGGGCGGCAGATACGCAGTATTTT. This codes for CAGRGAADTQYF.

This chain connects TRBV5-5 to TRBJ1-5; D unresolved. This CDR3 region has 15 residues. Germline V CDR1 and CDR2: SGHKS, YYEKEE (reference sequence). Trimming removed 0 bases at V and 4 bases at J, with 11 bases between. CDR3 sequence reads: CASSLDGVRNQPQHF. Written as DNA, the CDR3 is TGTGCCAGCAGCTTGGATGGGGTGCGGAATCAGCCCCAGCATTTT.

This clonotype was recorded a few times. The chain couples TRBV7-9 to TRBJ2-3; no firm D call. The CDR3 consists of 16 residues. The V and J ends lost 1 base and 0 bases respectively, with 11 bases between them. Per germline, CDR1 SEHNR and CDR2 FQNEAQ (reference sequence). Here the CDR3 reads CASSLGRWGSTDTQYF. Written as DNA, the CDR3 is TGTGCCAGCAGCTTAGGGCGTTGGGGTAGCACAGATACGCAGTATTTT.

The rearrangement uses TRBV20-1 and TRBJ2-1, with 16 bases fitting TRBD2. The V gene's germline CDR1 is DFQATT and CDR2 SNEGSKA (reference sequence). V shed 2 bases and J 10 bases; nucleotides not matched to a gene: 2. The CDR3 totals 14 residues. The CDR3 DNA sequence: TGCAGTGCTAGACCGGGACTAGCGGGAGGGGAGCAGTTCTTC. This codes for CSARPGLAGGEQFF.